The 17 T cell receptor beta chains below were found in one sample sequenced in a study of blood T cell repertoires in COVID-19. Sequencing was performed with immunoSEQ multiplex PCR; in TCRdb, only in-frame clones are kept and a portion is missing. Here the sample spans about 120,000 clones, approximately 87% being singletons. The sample taken for sequencing was peripheral blood. The receptors originated from a man aged 45 to 65 with acute or convalescent COVID-19.

The chain links TRBV20-1 to TRBJ2-3, with D perhaps TRBD2 (5 bases). The CDR3 length is 14 residues. Germline V gives CDR1 DFQATT, CDR2 SNEGSKA (reference sequence). With 3 bases removed from V and 3 bases from J, the gap between germline ends came to 13 bases. CDR3 amino acids: CSASDGERTDTQYF. CDR3 nucleotide sequence: TGCAGTGCTAGTGACGGGGAGAGGACAGATACGCAGTATTTT.

The V call is TRBV4-3, the J call TRBJ2-5; 16 bases map to TRBD2. The CDR3 has 18 residues. V dropped 3 bases and J dropped 1; count of bases not matched to a gene: 5. The germline CDR1 and CDR2 sequences are LGHNA and YSLEER. The CDR3 region has the DNA TGCGCCAGCAGCCAGGGGACTAGCGGGAGGGGAGCCCAAGAGACCCAGTACTTC. Its translation: CASSQGTSGRGAQETQYF.

The chain uses TRBV13 and TRBJ2-3; a possible D gene is TRBD1 (5 bases). Looked up from germline, CDR1 is PRHDT and CDR2 is FYEKMQ (reference sequence). V was clipped by 0 bases and J by 0 bases, with 7 bases between them. This CDR3 is 15 amino acids long. The CDR3 is CASSLGDSSTDTQYF. The CDR3 DNA follows: TGTGCCAGCAGCTTAGGAGACAGCAGCACAGATACGCAGTATTTT.

The J gene is TRBJ2-7, the V gene TRBV29-1; possibly TRBD2 for D (7 bases). V was pared by 0 bases and J by 5 bases, with 14 bases between. This CDR3 has 14 residues. Germline V gene lookup returns CDR1 SQVTM and CDR2 ANQGSEA. The CDR3 spells CSVEDLGGVDEQYF. The CDR3 nucleotides read TGCAGCGTTGAAGATCTAGGGGGGGTGGACGAGCAGTACTTC.

The chain joins TRBV6-2 or TRBV6-3 to TRBJ2-2; possibly TRBD2 for D (5 bases). Trimming cost V 3 bases and J 7 bases, with 9 bases left between them. The CDR3 is 13 amino acids. Germline loops: CDR1 MNHEY, CDR2 SVGEGT. The DNA for the CDR3 is TGTGCCAGCAGTTATTATGAGGGCGGGGAGCTGTTTTTT. Translation: CASSYYEGGELFF.

This clone has more than one count but fewer than ten. This sequence joins TRBV3-1 (or the pseudogene TRBV3-2) and TRBJ2-1, with 9 bases lining up with TRBD2. CDR3 length equals 14 residues. Germline-derived CDR1 and CDR2 are LGHDT and YNNKEL (reference sequence). J lost 5 bases, V lost 3 bases, and 2 bases had no gene match. CDR3 in amino acids: CASSHLAGHNEQFF. CDR3 bases: TGTGCCAGCAGCCATCTAGCGGGACACAATGAGCAGTTCTTC.

This clone was seen only once. V gene TRBV7-8 combines with J gene TRBJ1-4, with 8 bases fitting TRBD1. CDR3 length: 16 amino acids. Trimming took 1 base from V and 10 from J; bases not matched to a gene: 11. Germline CDR1 is SGHVS and CDR2 is FQNEAQ. The CDR3 loop is CASSLVVRGLEGKLFF. The CDR3 nucleotides are TGTGCCAGCAGCTTAGTGGTCAGGGGGCTGGAGGGAAAACTGTTTTTT.

V is TRBV9 and J is TRBJ2-3; 11 nucleotides agree with TRBD2. The CDR3 extends over 18 amino acids. J gave up 3 bases and V 1 base, and 10 bases lay outside the gene matches. Germline V CDR1 and CDR2: SGDLS, YYNGEE. As DNA, the CDR3 is TGTGCCAGCAGCGTACCTAAATCGGGACTAGCGGTTACAGATACGCAGTATTTT. Protein: CASSVPKSGLAVTDTQYF.

This clone was observed once. The gene calls are TRBV11-3 and TRBJ2-3, with 12 bases lining up with TRBD2. V was pared by 5 bases and J by 4 bases, with 10 bases of the junction left unmatched. Germline-derived CDR1 and CDR2 are SGHNT and YENEEA. The CDR3 has 17 amino acids. The CDR3 DNA is TGTGCCAGCAGCCCCGGACTAGCGGGGTTGTGGGCAGATACGCAGTATTTT. This sequence encodes CASSPGLAGLWADTQYF.

This sequence joins TRBV6-2 or TRBV6-3 and TRBJ2-5; 15 bases align to TRBD2. CDR3 length: 19 residues. The germline V gene encodes CDR1 MNHEY and CDR2 SVGEGT. With 4 bases clipped from V and 4 bases from J, the junction kept 13 bases outside the gene matches. CDR3 protein: CASSSRTSGRAGIRETQYF. CDR3 bases: TGTGCCAGCAGTTCCCGGACTAGCGGGAGGGCCGGGATCCGAGAGACCCAGTACTTC.

This clone was found once. The V and J genes are TRBV2 and TRBJ1-2; the match to TRBD1 covers 12 bases. The CDR3 covers 14 residues. Per germline, CDR1 SNHLY and CDR2 FYNNEI. With 4 bases clipped from V and 8 bases from J, the junction kept 5 bases outside the gene matches. The CDR3 nucleotides read TGTGCCAGCAGTGGGGGACAGGGGGCTTGGGGCTACACCTTC. It is translated as CASSGGQGAWGYTF.

This chain links TRBV23-1 with TRBJ2-7; TRBD1 matches 9 bases. TRBV23-1 is noted as an ORF with a role that remains uncertain. The CDR3 is made up of 16 amino acids. V shed 0 bases and J 4 bases; nucleotides not matched to a gene: 7. CDR3 region: CASSQSGQGPKYEQYF. DNA of the CDR3: TGCGCCAGCAGTCAATCGGGACAGGGCCCAAAATACGAGCAGTACTTC.

The chain uses TRBV5-1 and TRBJ2-4; perhaps TRBD2 as D (6 bases). Germline loops: CDR1 SGHRS, CDR2 YFSETQ. V was pared by 4 bases and J by 0 bases, with 17 bases between. CDR3 length equals 17 residues. DNA of the CDR3: TGCGCCAGCAGCGCATCGACTAGTTTCCAAGCCAAAAACATTCAGTACTTC. Its protein is CASSASTSFQAKNIQYF. Full variable domain (rest looked up from reference TRBV5-1 and TRBJ2-4): KAGVTQTPRYLIKTRGQQVTLSCSPISGHRSVSWYQQTPGQGLQFLFEYFSETQRNKGNFPGRFSGRQFSNSRSEMNVSTLELGDSALYLCASSASTSFQAKNIQYFGAGTRLSVL.

Concerning this clone itself: At one end, the junction sequence differs from germline, possibly due to a read error. This sequence joins TRBV24-1 and TRBJ2-7; D is possibly TRBD1 (5 bases). The CDR3 is 14 residues long. Germline values: CDR1 KGHDR, CDR2 SFDVKD. CDR3 nucleotides: TGTGCCACCAGTGACCCGACAGCCTCCAACGAGCAGTACTTC. Residues: CATSDPTASNEQYF.

The chain has TRBV6-2 or TRBV6-3 and TRBJ2-7; TRBD2 agrees at 9 bases. CDR1 and CDR2 (germline): MNHEY, SVGEGT. With 2 bases clipped from V and 3 bases from J, the junction kept 14 bases outside the gene matches. The CDR3 loop spans 18 amino acids. CDR3 sequence reads: CASSYQPPGVAGVYEQYF. CDR3 nucleotide sequence: TGTGCCAGCAGTTACCAACCGCCCGGAGTAGCGGGAGTCTACGAGCAGTACTTC.

This clone was seen once. This chain links TRBV24-1 with TRBJ1-1; D ambiguous. This CDR3 comprises 9 residues. With 12 bases removed from V and 11 bases from J, the gap between germline ends came to 12 bases. Germline loops: CDR1 KGHDR, CDR2 SFDVKD. The CDR3 protein is CAAPSVAFF. The CDR3 DNA reads as TGTGCCGCCCCCTCGGTTGCTTTCTTT.

This chain joins TRBV5-1 and TRBJ1-2, with TRBD1 matching 10 bases. The trim removed 2 bases at V and 4 bases at J, leaving 5 bases unmatched. Germline lookup yields CDR1 SGHRS and CDR2 YFSETQ. CDR3 length equals 15 residues. The CDR3 here is CASSFGQGVVYGYTF. CDR3 nucleotides: TGCGCCAGCAGCTTCGGACAGGGGGTTGTCTATGGCTACACCTTC. Based on the CDR3 plus reference TRBV5-1 and TRBJ1-2, the full variable domain is KAGVTQTPRYLIKTRGQQVTLSCSPISGHRSVSWYQQTPGQGLQFLFEYFSETQRNKGNFPGRFSGRQFSNSRSEMNVSTLELGDSALYLCASSFGQGVVYGYTFGSGTRLTVV.